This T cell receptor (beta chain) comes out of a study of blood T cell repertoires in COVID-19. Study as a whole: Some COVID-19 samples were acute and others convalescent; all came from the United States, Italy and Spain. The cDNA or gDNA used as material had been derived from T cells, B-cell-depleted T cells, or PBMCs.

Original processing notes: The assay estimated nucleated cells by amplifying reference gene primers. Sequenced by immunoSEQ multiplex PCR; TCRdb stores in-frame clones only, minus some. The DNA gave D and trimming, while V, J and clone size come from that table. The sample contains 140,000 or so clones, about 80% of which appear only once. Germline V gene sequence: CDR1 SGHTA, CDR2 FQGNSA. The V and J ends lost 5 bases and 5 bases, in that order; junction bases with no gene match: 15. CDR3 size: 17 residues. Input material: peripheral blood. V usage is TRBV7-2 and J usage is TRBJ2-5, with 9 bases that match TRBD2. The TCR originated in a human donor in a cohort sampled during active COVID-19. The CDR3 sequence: CASSAPTERGVRETQYF. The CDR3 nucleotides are TGTGCCAGCAGCGCCCCGACTGAGCGGGGGGTTCGTGAGACCCAGTACTTC.